This T cell receptor beta chain emerged from a study of cytomegalovirus exposure and HLA in healthy donors. Study overall: Within an early data release were around 87 million unique TCRs drawn from HLA-typed donors.

The CDR3 consists of 13 residues. Germline CDR1 SGHRS, CDR2 YFSETQ. The V end was cut by 5 bases, the J end by 3 bases, with 12 bases between. Study-level findings and limits: There were a few CMV-associated chains whose specificity for CMV antigens was confirmed in vitro.

Donors counted as nominally healthy when sampled, yet unrecorded immune exposures were likely. It was with 60 Vbeta and 13 Jbeta primers that the PCR ran. Libraries were prepared by immunoSEQ multiplex PCR; TCRdb keeps only in-frame clonotypes and omits some of them. The table records 110,000 to 150,000 clones, about 78% of them present only once. A note on this clone: Antigen: not known.

The source of this sequence is a man aged 40-49 years in good health and CMV-seropositive. The genes are TRBV5-1 and TRBJ2-7; D is perhaps TRBD2 (6 bases). Sequenced: PBMCs. The CDR3 sequence is CASSHPTSYEQYF. The CDR3 DNA is TGCGCCAGCAGTCATCCGACTAGCTACGAGCAGTACTTC.